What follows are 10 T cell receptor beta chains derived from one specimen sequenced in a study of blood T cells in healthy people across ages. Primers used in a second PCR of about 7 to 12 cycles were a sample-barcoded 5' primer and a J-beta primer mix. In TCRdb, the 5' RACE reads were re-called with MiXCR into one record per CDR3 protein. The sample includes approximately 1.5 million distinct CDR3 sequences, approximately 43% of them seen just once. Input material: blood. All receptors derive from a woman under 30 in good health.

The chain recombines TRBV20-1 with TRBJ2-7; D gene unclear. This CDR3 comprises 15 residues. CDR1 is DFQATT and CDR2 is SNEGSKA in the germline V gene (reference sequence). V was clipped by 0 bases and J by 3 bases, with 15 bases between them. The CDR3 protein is CSARDQRASYYEQYF. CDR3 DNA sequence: TGCAGTGCTAGAGACCAACGGGCGTCCTACTACGAGCAGTACTTC.

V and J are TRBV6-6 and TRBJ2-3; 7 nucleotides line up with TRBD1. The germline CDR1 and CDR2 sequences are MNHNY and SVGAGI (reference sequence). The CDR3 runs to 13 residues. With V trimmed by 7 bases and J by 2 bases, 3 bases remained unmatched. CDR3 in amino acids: CASTDRHTDTQYF. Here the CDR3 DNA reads TGTGCCAGCACGGACAGGCACACAGATACGCAGTATTTT.

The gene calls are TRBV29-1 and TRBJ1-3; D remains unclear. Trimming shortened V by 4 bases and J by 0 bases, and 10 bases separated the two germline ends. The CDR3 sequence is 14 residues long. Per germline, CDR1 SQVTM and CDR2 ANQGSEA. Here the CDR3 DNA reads TGCAGCGTTGTGGCTCCGGTCTCTGGAAACACCATATATTTT. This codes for CSVVAPVSGNTIYF.

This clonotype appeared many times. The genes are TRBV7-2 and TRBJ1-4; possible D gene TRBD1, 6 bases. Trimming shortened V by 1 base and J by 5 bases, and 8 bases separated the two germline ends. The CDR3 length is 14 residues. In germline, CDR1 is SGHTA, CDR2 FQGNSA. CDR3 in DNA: TGTGCCAGCAGCTTAGTCACAGGGAATGAAAAACTGTTTTTT. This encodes CASSLVTGNEKLFF. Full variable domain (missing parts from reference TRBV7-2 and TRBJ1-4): GAGVSQSPSNKVTEKGKDVELRCDPISGHTALYWYRQSLGQGLEFLIYFQGNSAPDKSGLPSDRFSAERTGGSVSTLTIQRTQQEDSAVYLCASSLVTGNEKLFFGSGTQLSVL.

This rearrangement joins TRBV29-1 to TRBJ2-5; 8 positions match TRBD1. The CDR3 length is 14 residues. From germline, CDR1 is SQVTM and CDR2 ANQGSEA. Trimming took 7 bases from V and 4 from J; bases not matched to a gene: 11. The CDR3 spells CSAYPTGAGETQYF. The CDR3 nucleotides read TGCAGCGCCTACCCGACAGGGGCGGGAGAGACCCAGTACTTC.

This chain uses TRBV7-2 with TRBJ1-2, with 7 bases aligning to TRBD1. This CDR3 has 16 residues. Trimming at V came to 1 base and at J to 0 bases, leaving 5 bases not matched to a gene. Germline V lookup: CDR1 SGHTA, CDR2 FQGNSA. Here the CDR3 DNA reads TGTGCCAGCAGCTTAGGGACAGGAAAAGCTAACTATGGCTACACCTTC. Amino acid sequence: CASSLGTGKANYGYTF. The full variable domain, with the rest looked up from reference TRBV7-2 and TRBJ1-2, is GAGVSQSPSNKVTEKGKDVELRCDPISGHTALYWYRQSLGQGLEFLIYFQGNSAPDKSGLPSDRFSAERTGGSVSTLTIQRTQQEDSAVYLCASSLGTGKANYGYTFGSGTRLTVV.

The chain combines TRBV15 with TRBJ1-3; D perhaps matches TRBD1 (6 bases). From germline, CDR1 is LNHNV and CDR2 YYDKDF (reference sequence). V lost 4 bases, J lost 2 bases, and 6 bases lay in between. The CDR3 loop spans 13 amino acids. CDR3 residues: CATSNRAGNTIYF. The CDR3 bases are TGTGCCACCAGCAACAGGGCTGGAAACACCATATATTTT.

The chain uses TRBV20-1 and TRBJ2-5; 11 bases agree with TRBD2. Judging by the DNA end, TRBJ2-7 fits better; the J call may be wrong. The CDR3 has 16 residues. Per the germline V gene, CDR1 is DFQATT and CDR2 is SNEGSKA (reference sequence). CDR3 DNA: TGCAGTGCTAGCCAATCTATAGCGGGAGGGCCGTACGAGCAGTACTTC. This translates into CSASQSIAGGPYEQYF.

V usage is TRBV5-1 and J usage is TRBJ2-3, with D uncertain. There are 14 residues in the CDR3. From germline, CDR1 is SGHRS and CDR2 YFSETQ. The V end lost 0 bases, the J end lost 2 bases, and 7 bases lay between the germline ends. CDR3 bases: TGCGCCAGCAGCTTGGAGGGCCACACAGATACGCAGTATTTT. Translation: CASSLEGHTDTQYF.

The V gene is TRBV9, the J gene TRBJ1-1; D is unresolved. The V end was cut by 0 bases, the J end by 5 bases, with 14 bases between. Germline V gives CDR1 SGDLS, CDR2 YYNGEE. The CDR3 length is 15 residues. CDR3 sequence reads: CASSVDTVEGTEAFF. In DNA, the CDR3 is TGTGCCAGCAGCGTAGATACGGTTGAGGGAACTGAAGCTTTCTTT.